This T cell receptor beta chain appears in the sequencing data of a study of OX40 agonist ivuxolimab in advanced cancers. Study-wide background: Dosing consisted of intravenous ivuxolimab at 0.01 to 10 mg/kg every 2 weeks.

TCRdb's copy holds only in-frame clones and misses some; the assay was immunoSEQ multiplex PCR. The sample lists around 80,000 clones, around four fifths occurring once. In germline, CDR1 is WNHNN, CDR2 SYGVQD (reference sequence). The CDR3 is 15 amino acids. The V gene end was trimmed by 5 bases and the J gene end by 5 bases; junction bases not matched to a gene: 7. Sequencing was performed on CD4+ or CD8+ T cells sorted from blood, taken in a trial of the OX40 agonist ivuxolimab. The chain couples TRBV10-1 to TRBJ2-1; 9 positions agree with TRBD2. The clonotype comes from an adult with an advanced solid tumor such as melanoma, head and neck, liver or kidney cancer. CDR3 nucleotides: TGCGCCAGCAGTCGGAGCGGGGGGAAAGACAATGAGCAGTTCTTC. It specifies CASSRSGGKDNEQFF.